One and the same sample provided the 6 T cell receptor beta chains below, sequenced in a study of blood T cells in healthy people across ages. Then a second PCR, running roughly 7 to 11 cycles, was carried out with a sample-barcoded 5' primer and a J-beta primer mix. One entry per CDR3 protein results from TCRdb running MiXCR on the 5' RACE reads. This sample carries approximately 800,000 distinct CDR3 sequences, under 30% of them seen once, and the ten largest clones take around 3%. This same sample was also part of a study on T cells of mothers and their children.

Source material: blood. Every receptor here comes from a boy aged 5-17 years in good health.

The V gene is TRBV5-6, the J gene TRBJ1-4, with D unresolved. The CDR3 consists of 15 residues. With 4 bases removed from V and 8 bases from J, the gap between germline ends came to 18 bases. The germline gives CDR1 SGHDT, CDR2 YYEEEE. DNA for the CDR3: TGTGCCAGCAGCAGGACGGCTCGCCTTACGGAAAAACTGTTTTTT. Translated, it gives CASSRTARLTEKLFF.

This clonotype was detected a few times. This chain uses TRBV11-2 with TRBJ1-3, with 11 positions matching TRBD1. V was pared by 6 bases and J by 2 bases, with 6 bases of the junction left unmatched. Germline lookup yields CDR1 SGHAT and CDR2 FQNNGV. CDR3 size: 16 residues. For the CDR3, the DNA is TGTGCCAGCAGTTCACCGGGACAGGGGGCTGGAAACACCATATATTTT. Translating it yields CASSSPGQGAGNTIYF. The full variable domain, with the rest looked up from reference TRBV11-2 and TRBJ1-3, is EAGVAQSPRYKIIEKRQSVAFWCNPISGHATLYWYQQILGQGPKLLIQFQNNGVVDDSQLPKDRFSAERLKGVDSTLKIQPAKLEDSAVYLCASSSPGQGAGNTIYFGEGSWLTVV.

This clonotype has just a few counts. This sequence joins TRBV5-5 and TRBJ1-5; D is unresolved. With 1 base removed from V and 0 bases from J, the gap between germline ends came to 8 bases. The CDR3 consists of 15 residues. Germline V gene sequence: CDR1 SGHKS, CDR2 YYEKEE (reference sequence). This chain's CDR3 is CASSLNRYSNQPQHF. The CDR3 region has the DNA TGTGCCAGCAGCTTGAACAGATATAGCAATCAGCCCCAGCATTTT.

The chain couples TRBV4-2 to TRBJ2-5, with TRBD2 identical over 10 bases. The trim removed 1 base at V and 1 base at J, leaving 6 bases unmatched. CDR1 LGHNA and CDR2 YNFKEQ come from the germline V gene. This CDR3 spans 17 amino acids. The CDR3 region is CASSQVIAGGSQETQYF. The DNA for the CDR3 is TGTGCCAGCAGCCAAGTTATAGCGGGAGGCTCCCAAGAGACCCAGTACTTC.

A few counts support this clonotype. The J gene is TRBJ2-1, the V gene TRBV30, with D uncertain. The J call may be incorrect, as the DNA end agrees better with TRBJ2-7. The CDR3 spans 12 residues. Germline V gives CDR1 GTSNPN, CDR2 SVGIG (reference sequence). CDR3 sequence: CAWSTPLNEQYF. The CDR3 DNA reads TGTGCCTGGTCCACGCCTCTTAACGAGCAGTACTTC.

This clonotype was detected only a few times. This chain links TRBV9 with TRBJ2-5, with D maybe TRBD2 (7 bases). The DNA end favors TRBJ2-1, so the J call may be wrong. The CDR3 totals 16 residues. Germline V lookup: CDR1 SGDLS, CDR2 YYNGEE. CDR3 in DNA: TGTGCCAGCAGCCGACTGGGGAGTAGGGGGGGCCATGAGCAGTTCTTC. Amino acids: CASSRLGSRGGHEQFF.